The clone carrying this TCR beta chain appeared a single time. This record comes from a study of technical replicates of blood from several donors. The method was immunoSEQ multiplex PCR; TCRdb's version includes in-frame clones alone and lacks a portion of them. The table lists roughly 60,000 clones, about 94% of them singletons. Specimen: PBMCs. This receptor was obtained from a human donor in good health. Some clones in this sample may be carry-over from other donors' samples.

CDR3 sequence (DNA): TGTGCCAGCAGTTTCCGGACAGTAAAAAAGTCCTACGAGCAGTACTTC. As protein: CASSFRTVKKSYEQYF. The V and J genes are TRBV27 and TRBJ2-7, with D perhaps matching TRBD1 (6 bases). CDR3 size: 16 residues. Germline loops: CDR1 MNHEY, CDR2 SMNVEV (reference sequence). V shed 3 bases and J shed 1 base, with 16 bases lying between them.